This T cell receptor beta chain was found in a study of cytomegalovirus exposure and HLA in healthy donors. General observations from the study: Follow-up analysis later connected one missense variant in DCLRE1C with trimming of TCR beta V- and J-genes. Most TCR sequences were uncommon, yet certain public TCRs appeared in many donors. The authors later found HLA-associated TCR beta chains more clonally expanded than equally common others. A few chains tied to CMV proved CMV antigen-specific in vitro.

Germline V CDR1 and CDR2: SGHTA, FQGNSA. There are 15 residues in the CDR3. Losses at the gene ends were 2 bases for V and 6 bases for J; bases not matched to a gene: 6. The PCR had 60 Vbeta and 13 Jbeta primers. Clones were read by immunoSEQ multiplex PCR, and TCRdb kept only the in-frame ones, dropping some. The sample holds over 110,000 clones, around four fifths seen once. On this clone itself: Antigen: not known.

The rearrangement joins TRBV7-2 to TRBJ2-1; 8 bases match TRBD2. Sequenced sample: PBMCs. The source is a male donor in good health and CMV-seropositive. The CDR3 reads CASSLSAGGGNEQFF. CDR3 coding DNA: TGTGCCAGCAGCTTATCTGCGGGGGGAGGCAATGAGCAGTTCTTC.